Below are 21 T cell receptor beta chains sequenced from a single sample in a study of T cells in narcolepsy. Produced via immunoSEQ multiplex PCR; TCRdb's table is partial and in-frame only. The data hold tens of thousands of clones, with 88% observed a single time. The sample taken for sequencing was CD45RA- memory CD4+ T cells from PBMCs. These receptor sequences come from a human donor with narcolepsy.

This clone was counted a few times. This chain connects TRBV5-4 to TRBJ1-3; perhaps TRBD1 as D (5 bases). V lost 10 bases and J 0 bases, leaving 8 bases between the germline ends. This CDR3 has 12 residues. Germline CDR1 reads SGHNT; CDR2 reads YYREEE (reference sequence). The CDR3 here is CAAGRSGNTIYF. In DNA form, the CDR3 reads TGTGCCGCAGGGCGCTCTGGAAACACCATATATTTT.

Comments on this clone: The junction departs from the called germline gene at one end, perhaps through a read error. This sample includes further DNA sequences coding for the same CDR3. V is TRBV20-1 and J is TRBJ2-5; D may be TRBD2 (5 bases). Germline values: CDR1 DFQATT, CDR2 SNEGSKA (reference sequence). This CDR3 is 11 amino acids long. For the CDR3, the DNA is TGCAGTGCAAGAGCGGAAGAGACCCAGTACTTC. Translation: CSARAEETQYF.

V usage is TRBV27 and J usage is TRBJ1-1; D is uncertain. The CDR3 covers 13 residues. CDR1 MNHEY and CDR2 SMNVEV come from the germline V gene (reference sequence). V dropped 4 bases and J dropped 1 base, with 7 bases sitting between them. CDR3 protein: CASSYRANTEAFF. CDR3 nucleotide sequence: TGTGCCAGCAGTTATCGGGCGAACACTGAAGCTTTCTTT.

The chain is built from TRBV5-1 and TRBJ2-5; the D gene could be TRBD1 or TRBD2 (6 bases each). The germline V gene has CDR1 SGHRS and CDR2 YFSETQ. Trimming left V 2 bases short and J 5 bases short, with 19 bases between. The CDR3 contains 16 residues. CDR3 in DNA: TGCGCCAGCAGCTTCGGGGGCGCGAGTTCGTGGGAGACCCAGTACTTC. Translation: CASSFGGASSWETQYF.

The genes are TRBV11-2 and TRBJ2-5, with D hard to call. CDR1 is SGHAT and CDR2 is FQNNGV in the germline V gene. The CDR3 is 13 residues long. The germline V and J ends were trimmed by 0 bases and 7 bases, with 9 bases remaining between them. The DNA of the CDR3 is TGTGCCAGCAGCTTAGATCGGGTTGGGACCCAGTACTTC. This gives the protein CASSLDRVGTQYF.

This clone was seen a handful of times. The J gene is TRBJ1-2, the V gene TRBV30; TRBD1 matches at 7 bases. J gave up 4 bases and V 3 bases, and 5 bases lay outside the gene matches. The CDR3 consists of 13 residues. Germline V gene data show CDR1 as GTSNPN and CDR2 as SVGIG (reference sequence). CDR3 loop: CAWSPGQTYGYTF. As DNA, the CDR3 is TGTGCCTGGAGCCCGGGACAGACCTATGGCTACACCTTC.

The V call is TRBV7-9, the J call TRBJ2-3; maybe TRBD2 (5 bases). This CDR3 is 13 amino acids long. Germline loops: CDR1 SEHNR, CDR2 FQNEAQ (reference sequence). The V gene lost 11 bases and the J gene lost 0 bases, with 12 bases spanning the gap. CDR3 residues: CAGGSPSTDTQYF. CDR3 sequence (DNA): TGTGCCGGAGGAAGCCCCAGCACAGATACGCAGTATTTT. Supplemented by reference TRBV7-9 and TRBJ2-3, the full variable domain reads DTGVSQNPRHKITKRGQNVTFRCDPISEHNRLYWYRQTLGQGPEFLTYFQNEAQLEKSRLLSDRFSAERPKGSFSTLEIQRTEQGDSAMYLCAGGSPSTDTQYFGPGTRLTVL.

V and J are TRBV4-2 and TRBJ1-2; 7 positions match TRBD1. The CDR3 sequence is 15 residues long. Per the germline V gene, CDR1 is LGHNA and CDR2 is YNFKEQ. V trimming: 0 bases; J trimming: 6 bases; junction bases outside the gene matches: 7. CDR3 protein: CASSQDQQGLDGYTF. The DNA of the CDR3 is TGTGCCAGCAGCCAAGATCAACAGGGGCTTGATGGCTACACCTTC.

V gene TRBV6-6 combines with J gene TRBJ2-5; 7 positions agree with TRBD1. The V and J ends lost 5 bases and 4 bases, in that order; junction bases with no gene match: 7. Germline CDR1 reads MNHNY; CDR2 reads SVGAGI (reference sequence). This CDR3 has 14 amino acids. The DNA of the CDR3 is TGTGCCAGCAGTATACAGGGGAATGGAGAGACCCAGTACTTC. This codes for CASSIQGNGETQYF.

The genes are TRBV6-6 and TRBJ2-7; possible D gene TRBD1, 6 bases. Deletions cut 11 bases from V and 0 bases from J, with 11 bases between. Germline assignment: CDR1 MNHNY and CDR2 SVGAGI (reference sequence). The CDR3 has 12 amino acids. This CDR3 reads CASLDSSYEQYF. The CDR3 region has the DNA TGTGCCTCATTGGACAGCTCCTACGAGCAGTACTTC.

The chain employs TRBV19 and TRBJ1-1; a weak D match, TRBD1 (5 bases). The germline CDR1 and CDR2 sequences are LNHDA and SQIVND (reference sequence). This CDR3 contains 12 residues. V shed 8 bases and J shed 6 bases, with 13 bases lying between them. CDR3 coding DNA: TGTGCCAGTCGCAGGGAGCCGGCTGAAGCTTTCTTT. It translates to CASRREPAEAFF.

The V and J genes are TRBV11-3 and TRBJ2-3, with D perhaps matching TRBD1 or TRBD2 (5 bases each). The CDR3 spans 16 residues. Between the trimmed V and J ends, which lost 5 bases and 6 bases, there was a span of 21 bases. Looked up from germline, CDR1 is SGHNT and CDR2 is YENEEA. The CDR3 nucleotides read TGTGCCAGCAGCCGCCAGAGAGGGCCCGGGGCGGATACGCAGTATTTT. This gives the protein CASSRQRGPGADTQYF.

This clone came up once. The chain carries TRBV18 and TRBJ1-2; D is ambiguous. Trimming removed 2 bases at V and 1 base at J, with 5 bases between. Germline V gene lookup returns CDR1 KGHSH and CDR2 LQKENI. The CDR3 totals 13 residues. This chain's CDR3 is CASSPGSNYGYTF. Here the CDR3 DNA reads TGTGCCAGCTCACCAGGGAGTAACTATGGCTACACCTTC.

The chain has TRBV2 and TRBJ2-7; no firm D call. The CDR3 sequence is 12 residues long. Germline CDR1 SNHLY, CDR2 FYNNEI. V was clipped by 7 bases and J by 3 bases, with 10 bases between them. As DNA, the CDR3 is TGTGCCAGCAAAAGACAAGACTACGAGCAGTACTTC. Translating gives CASKRQDYEQYF.

The rearrangement links TRBV4-2 to TRBJ2-2; 10 bases fit TRBD2. CDR1 is LGHNA, CDR2 YNFKEQ, per germline. Trimming at V came to 5 bases and at J to 6 bases, leaving 9 bases not matched to a gene. The CDR3 is 16 residues long. The CDR3 DNA reads TGTGCCAGCAGCTCTCAAAGCGGGAGGGTGGCCGGGGAGCTGTTTTTT. Translating gives CASSSQSGRVAGELFF.

The CDR3 spells CASSVWGTEAFF. The CDR3 DNA follows: TGTGCCAGTAGTGTTTGGGGTACTGAAGCTTTCTTT. The chain uses TRBV19 and TRBJ1-1; the D is unclear. V was shortened by 5 bases and J by 5 bases, with 9 bases between the two germline ends. Germline CDR1 and CDR2: LNHDA and SQIVND (reference sequence). This CDR3 has 12 residues.

This clone has just a few counts. The genes are TRBV9 and TRBJ2-3, with D perhaps matching TRBD1 (5 bases). Trimming removed 1 base from V and 3 bases from J, with 6 bases in between. The CDR3 sequence is 13 residues long. From germline, CDR1 is SGDLS and CDR2 YYNGEE. CDR3 protein: CASSVTGTDTQYF. The CDR3 coding sequence is TGTGCCAGCAGCGTAACAGGTACAGATACGCAGTATTTT.

V and J are TRBV30 and TRBJ1-5; D gene ambiguous. V dropped 3 bases and J dropped 4 bases, with 10 bases sitting between them. The CDR3 has 13 residues. Germline CDR1 and CDR2: GTSNPN and SVGIG (reference sequence). For the CDR3, the DNA is TGTGCCTGGAGAGGAACAGAGAATCAGCCCCAGCATTTT. It yields the protein CAWRGTENQPQHF.

The V and J genes are TRBV7-9 and TRBJ2-4, with D possibly TRBD2 on 5 matching bases. With 1 base removed from V and 1 base from J, the gap between germline ends came to 11 bases. This CDR3 has 16 residues. Germline values: CDR1 SEHNR, CDR2 FQNEAQ (reference sequence). DNA of the CDR3: TGTGCCAGCAGCTTAGTGTCTAGCATTGCCAAAAACATTCAGTACTTC. It specifies CASSLVSSIAKNIQYF.

This sequence joins TRBV19 and TRBJ2-1, with 8 bases lining up with TRBD1. Germline-derived CDR1 and CDR2 are LNHDA and SQIVND (reference sequence). J gave up 8 bases and V 7 bases, and 13 bases lay outside the gene matches. The CDR3 extends over 15 amino acids. The CDR3 sequence is CASIKTGQGAHEQFF. The CDR3 region has the DNA TGTGCCAGTATCAAGACAGGGCAGGGGGCGCATGAGCAGTTCTTC.

The CDR3 loop reads CASGLALGRLDTQYF. The CDR3 DNA sequence: TGTGCTAGTGGTTTGGCCCTTGGGAGATTAGATACGCAGTATTTT. The chain joins TRBV12-5 to TRBJ2-3; weak D call: TRBD2 (5 bases). CDR1 and CDR2 from the germline V gene are LGHNT and FRNRAP. This CDR3 comprises 15 residues. V gave up 1 base and J gave up 5 bases, with 13 bases separating them.